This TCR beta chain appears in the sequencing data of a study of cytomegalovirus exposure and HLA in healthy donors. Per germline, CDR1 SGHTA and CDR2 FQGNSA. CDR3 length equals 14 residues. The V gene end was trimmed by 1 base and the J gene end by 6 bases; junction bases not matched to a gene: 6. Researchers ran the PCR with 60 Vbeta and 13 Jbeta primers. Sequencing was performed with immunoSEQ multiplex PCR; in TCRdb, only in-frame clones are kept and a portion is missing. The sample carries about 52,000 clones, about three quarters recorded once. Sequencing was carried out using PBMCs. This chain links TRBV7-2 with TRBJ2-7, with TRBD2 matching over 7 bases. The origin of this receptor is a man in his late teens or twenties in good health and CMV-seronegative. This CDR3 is CASSLGRERSEQYF. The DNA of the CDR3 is TGTGCCAGCAGCTTAGGGCGGGAGAGGAGCGAGCAGTACTTC.